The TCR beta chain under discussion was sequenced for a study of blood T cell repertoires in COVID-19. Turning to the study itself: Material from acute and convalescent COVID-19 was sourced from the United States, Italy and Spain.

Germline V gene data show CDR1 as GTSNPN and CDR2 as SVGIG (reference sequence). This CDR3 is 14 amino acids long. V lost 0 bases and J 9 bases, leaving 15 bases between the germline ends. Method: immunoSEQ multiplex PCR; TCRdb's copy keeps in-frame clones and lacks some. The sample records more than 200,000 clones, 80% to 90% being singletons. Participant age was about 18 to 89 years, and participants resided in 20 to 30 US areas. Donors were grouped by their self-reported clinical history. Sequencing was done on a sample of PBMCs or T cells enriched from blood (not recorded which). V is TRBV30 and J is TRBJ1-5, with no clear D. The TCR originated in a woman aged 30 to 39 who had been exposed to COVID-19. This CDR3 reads CAWSVNPSGGPQHF. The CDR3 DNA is TGTGCCTGGAGTGTAAATCCATCAGGAGGGCCCCAGCATTTT. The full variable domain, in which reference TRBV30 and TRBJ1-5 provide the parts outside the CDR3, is SQTIHQWPATLVQPVGSPLSLECTVEGTSNPNLYWYRQAAGRGLQLLFYSVGIGQISSEVPQNLSASRPQDRQFILSSKKLLLSDSGFYLCAWSVNPSGGPQHFGDGTRLSIL.